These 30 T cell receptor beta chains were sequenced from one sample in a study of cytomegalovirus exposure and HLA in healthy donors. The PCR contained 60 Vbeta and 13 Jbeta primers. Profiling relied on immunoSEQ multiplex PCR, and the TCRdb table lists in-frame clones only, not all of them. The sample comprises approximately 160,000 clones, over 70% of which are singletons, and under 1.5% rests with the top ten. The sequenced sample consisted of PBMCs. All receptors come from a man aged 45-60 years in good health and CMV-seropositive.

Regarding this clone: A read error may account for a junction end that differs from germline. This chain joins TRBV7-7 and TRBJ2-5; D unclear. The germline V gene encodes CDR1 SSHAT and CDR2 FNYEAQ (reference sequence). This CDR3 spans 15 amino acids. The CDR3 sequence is CASSPLPGGQETQYF. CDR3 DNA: TGTGCTAGCAGCCCCCTTCCTGGCGGTCAAGAGACCCAGTACTTC.

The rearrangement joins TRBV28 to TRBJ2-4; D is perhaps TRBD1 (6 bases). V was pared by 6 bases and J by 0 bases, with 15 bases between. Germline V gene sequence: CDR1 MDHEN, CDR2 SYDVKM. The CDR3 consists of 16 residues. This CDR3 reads CASSLLQGIAKNIQYF. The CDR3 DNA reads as TGTGCCAGCAGCTTGCTCCAGGGGATAGCCAAAAACATTCAGTACTTC.

CDR3 nucleotide sequence: TGCAGCGTTGTAAATCTTCAGAACATTCAGTACTTC. Translating it yields CSVVNLQNIQYF. The V call is TRBV29-1, the J call TRBJ2-4, with no clear D. The CDR3 sequence is 12 residues long. With 4 bases removed from V and 7 bases from J, the gap between germline ends came to 11 bases. Germline CDR1 is SQVTM and CDR2 is ANQGSEA.

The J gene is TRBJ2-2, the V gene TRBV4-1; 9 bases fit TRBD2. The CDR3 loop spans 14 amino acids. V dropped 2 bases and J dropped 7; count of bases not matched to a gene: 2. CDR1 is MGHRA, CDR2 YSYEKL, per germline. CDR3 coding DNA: TGCGCCAGCAGCCAACCTAGCGGGGTCGGGGAGCTGTTTTTT. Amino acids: CASSQPSGVGELFF.

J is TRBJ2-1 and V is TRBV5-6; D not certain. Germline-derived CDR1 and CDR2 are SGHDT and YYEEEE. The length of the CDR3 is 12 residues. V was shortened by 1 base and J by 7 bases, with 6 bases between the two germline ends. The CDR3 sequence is CASSLYQNEQFF. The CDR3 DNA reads TGTGCCAGCAGCTTGTACCAGAATGAGCAGTTCTTC.

CDR3 protein: CASSPGGFFQETQYF. Here the CDR3 DNA reads TGTGCCAGCAGCCCGGGGGGATTCTTCCAAGAGACCCAGTACTTC. The gene calls are TRBV7-8 and TRBJ2-5, with 7 bases lining up with TRBD2. V dropped 5 bases and J dropped 1; count of bases not matched to a gene: 7. Looked up from germline, CDR1 is SGHVS and CDR2 is FQNEAQ. The CDR3 is 15 amino acids.

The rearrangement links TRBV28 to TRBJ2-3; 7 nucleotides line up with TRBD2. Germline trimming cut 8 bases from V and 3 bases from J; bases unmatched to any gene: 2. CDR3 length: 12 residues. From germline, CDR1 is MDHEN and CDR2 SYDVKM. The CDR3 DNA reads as TGTGCCAGCGGGGGGGGGACAGATACGCAGTATTTT. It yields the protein CASGGGTDTQYF.

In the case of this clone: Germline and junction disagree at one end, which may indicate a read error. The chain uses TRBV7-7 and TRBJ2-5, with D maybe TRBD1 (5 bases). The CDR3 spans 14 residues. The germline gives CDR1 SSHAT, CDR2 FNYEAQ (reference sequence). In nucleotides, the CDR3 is TGTGCTAGCAGCCGAGTGCAGGGCGGAGAGACCCAGTACTTC. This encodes CASSRVQGGETQYF.

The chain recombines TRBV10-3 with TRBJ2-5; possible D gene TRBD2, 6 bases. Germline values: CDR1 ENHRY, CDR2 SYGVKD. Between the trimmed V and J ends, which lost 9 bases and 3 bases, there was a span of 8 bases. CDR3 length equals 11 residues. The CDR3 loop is CAISSEETQYF. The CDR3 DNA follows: TGTGCCATATCTAGCGAAGAGACCCAGTACTTC.

The CDR3 DNA reads TGTGCCAGCAGCTCGAAGCGGGAGGGGAACACCGGGGAGCTGTTTTTT. Translated: CASSSKREGNTGELFF. The rearrangement uses TRBV5-4 and TRBJ2-2; 10 bases match TRBD2. Germline CDR1 SGHNT, CDR2 YYREEE (reference sequence). The CDR3 is 16 amino acids. Trimming took 3 bases from V and 1 from J; bases not matched to a gene: 3.

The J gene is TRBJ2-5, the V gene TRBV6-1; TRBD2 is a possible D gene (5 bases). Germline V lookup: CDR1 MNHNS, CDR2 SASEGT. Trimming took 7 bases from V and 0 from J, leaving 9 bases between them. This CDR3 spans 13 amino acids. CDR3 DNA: TGTGCCAGCAAGGCTAGCCACCAAGAGACCCAGTACTTC. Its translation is CASKASHQETQYF.

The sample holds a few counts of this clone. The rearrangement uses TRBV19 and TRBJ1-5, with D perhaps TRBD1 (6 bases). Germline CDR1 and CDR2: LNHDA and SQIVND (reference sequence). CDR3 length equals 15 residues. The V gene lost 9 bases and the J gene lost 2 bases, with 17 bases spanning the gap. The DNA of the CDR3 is TGTGCCAGCCGGGCGGGGGGGCGAGGCAATCAGCCCCAGCATTTT. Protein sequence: CASRAGGRGNQPQHF.

The CDR3 spells CASSLRSGKMFRSDEQFF. The CDR3 DNA reads as TGTGCCAGCAGCTTAAGATCAGGAAAGATGTTCAGATCGGATGAGCAGTTCTTC. The rearrangement links TRBV7-2 to TRBJ2-1, with D uncertain. The germline gives CDR1 SGHTA, CDR2 FQGNSA. This CDR3 has 18 residues. V was cut by 2 bases and J by 8 bases, with 25 bases left in between.

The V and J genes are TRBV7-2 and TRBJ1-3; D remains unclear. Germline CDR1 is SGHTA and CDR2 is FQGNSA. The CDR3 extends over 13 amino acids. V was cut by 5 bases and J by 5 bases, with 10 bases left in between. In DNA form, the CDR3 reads TGTGCCAGCAGCCGCGGCGGGCGAAACACCATATATTTT. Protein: CASSRGGRNTIYF.

CDR3 coding DNA: TGTGCCAGCAGCTTGTTCGCTAGGGGAAGTGGGACTGAAGCTTTCTTT. Translation: CASSLFARGSGTEAFF. The chain links TRBV5-5 to TRBJ1-1; possibly TRBD1 for D (5 bases). V lost 1 base to trimming and J lost 5 bases, with 18 bases between them. The length of the CDR3 is 16 residues. From germline, CDR1 is SGHKS and CDR2 YYEKEE (reference sequence).

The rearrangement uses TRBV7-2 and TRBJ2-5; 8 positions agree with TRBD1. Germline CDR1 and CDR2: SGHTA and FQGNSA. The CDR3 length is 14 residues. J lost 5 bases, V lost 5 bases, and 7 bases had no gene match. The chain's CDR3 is CASSIQGAGETQYF. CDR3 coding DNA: TGTGCCAGCAGCATCCAGGGGGCGGGGGAGACCCAGTACTTC. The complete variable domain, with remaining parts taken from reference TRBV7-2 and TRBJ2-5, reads GAGVSQSPSNKVTEKGKDVELRCDPISGHTALYWYRQSLGQGLEFLIYFQGNSAPDKSGLPSDRFSAERTGGSVSTLTIQRTQQEDSAVYLCASSIQGAGETQYFGPGTRLLVL.

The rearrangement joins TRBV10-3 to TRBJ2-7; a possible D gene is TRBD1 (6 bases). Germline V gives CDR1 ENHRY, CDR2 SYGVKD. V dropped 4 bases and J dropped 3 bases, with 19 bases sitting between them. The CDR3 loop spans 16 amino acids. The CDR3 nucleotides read TGTGCCATCAGTGGCGGCCCGGACAGCTGGTACTACGAGCAGTACTTC. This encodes CAISGGPDSWYYEQYF.

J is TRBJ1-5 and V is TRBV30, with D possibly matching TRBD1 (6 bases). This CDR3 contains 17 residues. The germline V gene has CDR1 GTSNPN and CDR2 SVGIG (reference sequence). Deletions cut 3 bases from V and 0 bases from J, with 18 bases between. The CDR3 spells CAWSEKGGLYSNQPQHF. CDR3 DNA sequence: TGTGCCTGGAGCGAAAAGGGGGGGTTATATAGCAATCAGCCCCAGCATTTT.

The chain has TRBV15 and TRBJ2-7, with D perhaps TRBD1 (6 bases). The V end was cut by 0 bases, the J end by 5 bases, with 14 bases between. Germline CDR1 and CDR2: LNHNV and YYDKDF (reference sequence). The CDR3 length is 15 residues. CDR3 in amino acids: CATSRDRTGFNEQYF. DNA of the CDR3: TGTGCCACCAGCAGAGATCGTACAGGGTTCAACGAGCAGTACTTC.

Here the CDR3 reads CASSGQGYEQYF. The CDR3 DNA is TGTGCCAGCAGCGGGCAGGGGTACGAGCAGTACTTC. This sequence joins TRBV11-2 and TRBJ2-7; tentative D call: TRBD1 (6 bases). This CDR3 is 12 amino acids long. Trimming cost V 5 bases and J 4 bases, with 9 bases left between them. Looked up from germline, CDR1 is SGHAT and CDR2 is FQNNGV.

The CDR3 loop is CASSPRDRAGNTIYF. The CDR3 region has the DNA TGCGCCAGCAGCCCCCGCGACAGGGCTGGAAACACCATATATTTT. The chain uses TRBV4-1 and TRBJ1-3; 7 bases line up with TRBD1. Germline values: CDR1 MGHRA, CDR2 YSYEKL. V lost 4 bases and J lost 2; bases outside the gene matches: 5. This CDR3 has 15 amino acids.

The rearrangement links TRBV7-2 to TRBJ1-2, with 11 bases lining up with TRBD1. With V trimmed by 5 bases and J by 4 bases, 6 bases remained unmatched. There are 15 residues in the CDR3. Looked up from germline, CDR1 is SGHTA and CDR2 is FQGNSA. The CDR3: CASSGRTGGFYGYTF. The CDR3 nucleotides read TGTGCCAGCAGCGGGAGGACAGGGGGCTTCTATGGCTACACCTTC.

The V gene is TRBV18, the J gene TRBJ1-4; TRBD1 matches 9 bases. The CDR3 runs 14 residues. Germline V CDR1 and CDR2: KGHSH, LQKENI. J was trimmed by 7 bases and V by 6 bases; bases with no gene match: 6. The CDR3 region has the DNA TGTGCCAGCTCCCGGACAGGGGAGGGTGAAAAACTGTTTTTT. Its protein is CASSRTGEGEKLFF.

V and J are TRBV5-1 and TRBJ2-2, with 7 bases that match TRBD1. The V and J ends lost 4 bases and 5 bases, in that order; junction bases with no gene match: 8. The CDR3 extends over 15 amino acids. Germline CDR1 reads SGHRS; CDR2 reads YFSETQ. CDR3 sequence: CASSPVGQETGELFF. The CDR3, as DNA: TGCGCCAGCAGCCCGGTAGGACAGGAGACCGGGGAGCTGTTTTTT.

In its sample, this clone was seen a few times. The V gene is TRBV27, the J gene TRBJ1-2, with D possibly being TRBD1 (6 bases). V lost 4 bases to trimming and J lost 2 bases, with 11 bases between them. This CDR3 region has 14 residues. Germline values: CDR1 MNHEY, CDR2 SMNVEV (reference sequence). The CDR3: CASSSQGGNYGYTF. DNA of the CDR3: TGTGCCAGCAGTTCACAGGGTGGGAACTATGGCTACACCTTC.

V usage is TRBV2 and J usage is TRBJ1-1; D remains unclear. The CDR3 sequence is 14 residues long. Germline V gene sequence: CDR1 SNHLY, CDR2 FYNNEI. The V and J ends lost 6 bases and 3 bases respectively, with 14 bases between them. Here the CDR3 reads CASSPREGDTEAFF. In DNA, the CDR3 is TGTGCCAGCAGCCCAAGGGAGGGAGACACTGAAGCTTTCTTT.

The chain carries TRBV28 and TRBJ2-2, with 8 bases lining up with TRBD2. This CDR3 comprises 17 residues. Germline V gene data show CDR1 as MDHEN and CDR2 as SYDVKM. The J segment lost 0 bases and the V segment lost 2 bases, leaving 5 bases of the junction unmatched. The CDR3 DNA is TGTGCCAGCAGTTTACTAGCGGGTGCCACGAACACCGGGGAGCTGTTTTTT. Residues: CASSLLAGATNTGELFF.

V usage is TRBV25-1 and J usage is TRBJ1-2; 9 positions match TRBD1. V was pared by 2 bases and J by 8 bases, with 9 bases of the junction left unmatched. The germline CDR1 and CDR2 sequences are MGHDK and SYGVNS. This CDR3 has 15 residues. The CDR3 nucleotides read TGTGCCAGCAGTGAAAGCGGGACAGGGCCCATCGGCTACACCTTC. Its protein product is CASSESGTGPIGYTF.

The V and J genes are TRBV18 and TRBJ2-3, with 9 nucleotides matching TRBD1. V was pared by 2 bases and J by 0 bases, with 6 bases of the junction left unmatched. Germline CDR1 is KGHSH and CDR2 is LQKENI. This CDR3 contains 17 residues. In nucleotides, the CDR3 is TGTGCCAGCTCACCAAGGACAGGGGAACTTAGCACAGATACGCAGTATTTT. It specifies CASSPRTGELSTDTQYF.

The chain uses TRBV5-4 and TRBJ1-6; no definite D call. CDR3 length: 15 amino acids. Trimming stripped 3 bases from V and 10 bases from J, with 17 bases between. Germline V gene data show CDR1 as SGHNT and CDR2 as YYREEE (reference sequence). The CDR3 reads CASSSTDLWASPLHF. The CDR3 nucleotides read TGTGCCAGCAGCTCGACGGATCTCTGGGCATCACCCCTCCACTTT.